Each of the 11 T cell receptor beta chains below was sequenced from the same sample in a study of blood T cell repertoires in COVID-19. Sequencing was performed with immunoSEQ multiplex PCR; in TCRdb, only in-frame clones are kept and a portion is missing. The sample yields about 210,000 clones, 75% to 90% seen once. Sequenced material: peripheral blood. All receptors derive from a woman between 35 and 50 years old with acute or convalescent COVID-19.

This clone appeared once. The chain employs TRBV4-1 and TRBJ1-2; a weak D match, TRBD1 (5 bases). CDR3 size: 15 residues. Trimming removed 0 bases from V and 2 bases from J, with 10 bases in between. The germline V gene encodes CDR1 MGHRA and CDR2 YSYEKL. The DNA for the CDR3 is TGCGCCAGCAGCCAAGATCTTCCAGGGAACTATGGCTACACCTTC. Translated, it gives CASSQDLPGNYGYTF.

V gene TRBV3-1 (or the pseudogene TRBV3-2) combines with J gene TRBJ1-3, with 7 bases fitting TRBD1. Per germline, CDR1 LGHDT and CDR2 YNNKEL (reference sequence). Trimming took 4 bases from V and 5 from J; bases not matched to a gene: 8. The CDR3 runs to 15 residues. CDR3 DNA sequence: TGTGCCAGCAGCCCTACGACAGGGAACCGAAACACCATATATTTT. Protein product: CASSPTTGNRNTIYF.

This chain links TRBV20-1 with TRBJ1-2; 8 bases fit TRBD1. This CDR3 region has 15 residues. Per germline, CDR1 DFQATT and CDR2 SNEGSKA (reference sequence). V dropped 3 bases and J dropped 6; count of bases not matched to a gene: 12. CDR3 coding DNA: TGCAGTGCTAGTGGACAGGGAAACACAGCGGATGGCTACACCTTC. Translated, it gives CSASGQGNTADGYTF.

The gene calls are TRBV4-1 and TRBJ1-5; D may be TRBD1 (6 bases). The CDR3 length is 14 residues. V gave up 4 bases and J gave up 1 base, with 8 bases separating them. Germline CDR1 MGHRA, CDR2 YSYEKL. The CDR3 nucleotides are TGCGCCAGCAGCCCGGGACAAAGCAATCAGCCCCAGCATTTT. Translated: CASSPGQSNQPQHF.

The V and J genes are TRBV9 and TRBJ2-5, with 12 bases matching TRBD2. This CDR3 has 18 residues. The ends lost 3 bases at V and 0 bases at J; junction bases unmatched: 9. Germline-derived CDR1 and CDR2 are SGDLS and YYNGEE. The DNA of the CDR3 is TGTGCCAGCAGCGCACTAGCGGGGGGACACCGGTACCAAGAGACCCAGTACTTC. Its translation: CASSALAGGHRYQETQYF.

This rearrangement joins TRBV5-4 to TRBJ2-3; D not certain. The germline V gene encodes CDR1 SGHNT and CDR2 YYREEE (reference sequence). This CDR3 contains 15 residues. Trimming removed 4 bases at V and 1 base at J, with 13 bases between. The chain's CDR3 is CASSTNRERTDTQYF. The CDR3 DNA follows: TGTGCCAGCAGCACGAATAGAGAGCGCACAGATACGCAGTATTTT.

This clone was recorded once. V gene TRBV5-8 combines with J gene TRBJ1-3; a weak D match, TRBD1 (5 bases). Trimming stripped 4 bases from V and 0 bases from J, with 11 bases between. Germline lookup yields CDR1 SGHTS and CDR2 YDEGEE. This CDR3 spans 15 amino acids. The CDR3 loop reads CASSPGVLSGNTIYF. The CDR3 coding sequence is TGTGCCAGCAGCCCGGGGGTACTCTCTGGAAACACCATATATTTT. Drawing the rest from reference TRBV5-8 and TRBJ1-3, the complete variable domain is EAGVTQSPTHLIKTRGQQATLRCSPISGHTSVYWYQQALGLGLQFLLWYDEGEERNRGNFPPRFSGRQFPNYSSELNVNALELEDSALYLCASSPGVLSGNTIYFGEGSWLTVV.

This chain uses TRBV4-1 with TRBJ1-5; D call uncertain. V was shortened by 0 bases and J by 7 bases, with 10 bases between the two germline ends. CDR3 length: 14 residues. Germline CDR1 is MGHRA and CDR2 is YSYEKL. The CDR3 nucleotides read TGCGCCAGCAGCCAAGAGACGGGGAACCAGCCCCAGCATTTT. Translated: CASSQETGNQPQHF.

The J gene is TRBJ2-2, the V gene TRBV6-5, with D possibly matching TRBD2 (5 bases). The CDR3 has 13 residues. CDR1 and CDR2 from the germline V gene are MNHEY and SVGAGI. V was clipped by 3 bases and J by 5 bases, with 7 bases between them. Written as DNA, the CDR3 is TGTGCCAGCAGTTATTCGGGGACCGGGGAGCTGTTTTTT. Its translation: CASSYSGTGELFF.

This clone has a single count. The chain carries TRBV3-1 (or the pseudogene TRBV3-2) and TRBJ2-3; 9 bases are shared with TRBD2. With V trimmed by 5 bases and J by 1 base, 4 bases remained unmatched. Looked up from germline, CDR1 is LGHDT and CDR2 is YNNKEL (reference sequence). This CDR3 comprises 15 residues. The CDR3 here is CASSTERGGTDTQYF. CDR3 DNA sequence: TGTGCCAGCAGCACCGAGCGGGGGGGCACAGATACGCAGTATTTT.

This chain uses TRBV9 with TRBJ1-1; tentative D call: TRBD1 (5 bases). V was clipped by 0 bases and J by 3 bases, with 6 bases between them. The length of the CDR3 is 13 residues. Germline CDR1 is SGDLS and CDR2 is YYNGEE. The CDR3 DNA follows: TGTGCCAGCAGCGTAGGCAGGGACACTGAAGCTTTCTTT. It yields the protein CASSVGRDTEAFF.